This T cell receptor beta chain comes out of a study of T-cell reconstitution after alpha-beta-depleted transplantation in children. Unique molecular identifiers were incorporated into the prepared TCRbeta library. Each CDR3 protein gets one entry after TCRdb re-called the PCR reads with MiXCR. The top ten clones hold approximately 4.1% of a sample with about 200,000 distinct CDR3 sequences, 5.5% to 7% of them seen once. Study-level results: Fresh T-cell production supplied most of the T-cell counts and diversity seen one year after transplant. Surviving recipient cells, namely T cells and thymic progenitors, were the source of high day-60 TCRbeta diversity in some patients. By about two months after transplant, alpha-beta T cells reportedly arose from several hundred graft clones that had expanded.

Many counts were recorded for this clonotype. The antigen remains undetermined. Germline V gene lookup returns CDR1 MGHDK and CDR2 SYGVNS. V gave up 3 bases and J gave up 4 bases, with 10 bases separating them. CDR3 size: 14 residues. The genes are TRBV25-1 and TRBJ1-5; D unresolved. This sequence was found in a girl in the first two years of life with combined immunodeficiency, due to receive a stem cell transplant. The source was PBMCs, collected before TCRalphabeta/CD19-depleted stem cell transplant. The CDR3 loop is CASSDGYPNQPQHF. The DNA for the CDR3 is TGTGCCAGCAGTGATGGCTATCCTAATCAGCCCCAGCATTTT.